There are a few counts of the clone carrying this TCR beta chain. Its antigen is undetermined. Although they were nominally healthy when sampled, donors likely had unrecorded immune exposures. The PCR ran on 60 Vbeta and 13 Jbeta primers. Measured with immunoSEQ multiplex PCR; TCRdb has only the in-frame clones, and not every one. The sample lists about 180,000 clones, 82% seen once, with roughly 1.4% in the top ten. The data belong to a study of cytomegalovirus exposure and HLA in healthy donors. Regarding the study as a whole: Sequences of the TCR beta chain were said to predict the HLA-A and HLA-B alleles of most subjects accurately.

The sequenced sample was PBMCs. The TCR originated in a man aged 35 to 55 in good health and CMV-seronegative.

The CDR3 reads CASSPVGRLAGDAYEQYF. The CDR3 nucleotides read TGTGCCAGCAGCCCCGTCGGCCGTTTAGCGGGAGACGCCTACGAGCAGTACTTC. V is TRBV11-2 and J is TRBJ2-7; 9 bases line up with TRBD2. The CDR3 is made up of 18 amino acids. Germline V lookup: CDR1 SGHAT, CDR2 FQNNGV. Trimming at V came to 5 bases and at J to 2 bases, leaving 16 bases not matched to a gene. The full variable domain, with the rest looked up from reference TRBV11-2 and TRBJ2-7, is EAGVAQSPRYKIIEKRQSVAFWCNPISGHATLYWYQQILGQGPKLLIQFQNNGVVDDSQLPKDRFSAERLKGVDSTLKIQPAKLEDSAVYLCASSPVGRLAGDAYEQYFGPGTRLTVT.